The TCR beta chain described here comes from a study of siplizumab effects on memory and regulatory T cells (dated by TCRdb to between 2018 and 2020). Notes on the research overall: The effect of the anti-CD2 antibody siplizumab on alloreactive T-cell subsets was examined in allogeneic mixed lymphocyte reactions constructed from human PBMCs. The investigation overall reported the following: The cumulative frequency of alloreactive sequences that could be traced back to unstimulated CD4+ memory T cells was significantly reduced by siplizumab. The suppressive function of proliferating Tregs from siplizumab cultures was not functionally confirmed. A naive or memory phenotype could not be assigned to roughly 75-96% of proliferating CD4+ or CD8+ clones. Of the alloreactive CD4+ clones that could be mapped, the Treg-derived share averaged approximately 69% with siplizumab compared with around 27% in control reactions. Compared with memory T cells, unstimulated naive T cells appeared more diverse, and naive cells seemed to make a substantial contribution to the alloresponse. Sequences below about 10^-5 frequency were poorly captured, so only a minor fraction of alloreactive clones could be mapped to unstimulated subsets.

As concerns this clone: Its antigen is not yet known. Base qualities are not recorded, but no much larger clone differs from it by a single base.

Library method: the immunoSEQ multiplex PCR assay. Each sample had 9 x 10^4 or so TCR templates assayed by the deep sequencing platform. Genomic DNA extracted from sorted T cells was the material used for TCRbeta CDR3 sequencing. For the original study's pipeline: Clonal analysis of TCRbeta CDR3 data was done in the R programming language. Alloreactive CD4+ and CD8+ clones were defined by comparing unstimulated samples with post-reaction CFSE-low samples. Regulatory or non-regulatory origin of alloreactive CD4+ clones was assigned by matching sequences to the sorted unstimulated Treg and non-Treg repertoires. TCRdb stores this immuneACCESS table with in-frame sequences only. Part of the clones is absent; in the studies checked, under half of the shortfall reflects unresolved V genes, and no reason is known for the rest. V and J calls and clone size are those listed in that table; D and trimming were worked out from the DNA. The sample table lists 100,000 or so clones, 92% of them with a count of one. About 1.1% of the sample rests with the top ten.

TCRbeta CDR3 sequencing was performed on sorted unstimulated T cells and on proliferating T cells recovered from mixed lymphocyte reactions. Fresh whole blood from approximately 9 HLA-typed healthy donors was used to isolate PBMCs. Cut back by 4 bases and 4 bases, the V and J ends lie 10 bases apart. CDR1 and CDR2 were assigned from the germline V gene as SGHDN and FVKESK. Inclusive of the bounding cysteine and phenylalanine, the CDR3 is 13 residues long. Only CDR3 DNA is held: 39 bases, read in frame from base 1. The clonotype was recovered from a human donor in good health. The chain is assembled from TRBV14 and TRBJ1-2; tentative D gene TRBD1, with 5 bases matching. Sequencing was carried out using CD4+ T cells sorted from blood. CDR3 region: CASSRGLPYGYTF. Read as DNA, the sequence is TGTGCCAGCAGCCGGGGACTACCCTATGGCTACACCTTC. The entire variable domain, with the stretches around the CDR3 drawn from the reference TRBV14 and TRBJ1-2 proteins, is EAGVTQFPSHSVIEKGQTVTLRCDPISGHDNLYWYRRVMGKEIKFLLHFVKESKQDESGMPNNRFLAERTGGTYSTLKVQPAELEDSGVYFCASSRGLPYGYTFGSGTRLTVV.